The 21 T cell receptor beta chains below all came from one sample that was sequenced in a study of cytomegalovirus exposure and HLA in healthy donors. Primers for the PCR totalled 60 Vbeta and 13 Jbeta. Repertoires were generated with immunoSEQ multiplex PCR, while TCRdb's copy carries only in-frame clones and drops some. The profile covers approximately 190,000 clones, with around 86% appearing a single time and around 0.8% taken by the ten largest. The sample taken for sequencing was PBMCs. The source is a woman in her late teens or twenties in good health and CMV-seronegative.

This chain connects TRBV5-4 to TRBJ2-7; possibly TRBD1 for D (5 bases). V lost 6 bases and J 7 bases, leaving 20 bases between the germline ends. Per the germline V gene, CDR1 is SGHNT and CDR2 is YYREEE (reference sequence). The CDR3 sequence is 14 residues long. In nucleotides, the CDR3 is TGTGCCAGCACCGACTCCAGGGATGAGCGAGAGCAGTACTTC. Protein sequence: CASTDSRDEREQYF.

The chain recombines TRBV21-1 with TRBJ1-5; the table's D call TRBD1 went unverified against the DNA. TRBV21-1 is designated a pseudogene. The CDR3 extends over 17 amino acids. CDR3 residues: CASSKVDRGPGNRPQHF. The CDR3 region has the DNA TGTGCCAGCAGCAAAGTAGACAGGGGGCCCGGCAATCGGCCCCAGCATTTT.

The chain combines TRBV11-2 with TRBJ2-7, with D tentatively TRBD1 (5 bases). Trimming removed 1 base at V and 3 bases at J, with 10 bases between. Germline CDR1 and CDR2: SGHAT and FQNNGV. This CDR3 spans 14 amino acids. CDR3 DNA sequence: TGTGCCAGCAGCTTAGGTGTCAGGGTCTACGAGCAGTACTTC. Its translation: CASSLGVRVYEQYF.

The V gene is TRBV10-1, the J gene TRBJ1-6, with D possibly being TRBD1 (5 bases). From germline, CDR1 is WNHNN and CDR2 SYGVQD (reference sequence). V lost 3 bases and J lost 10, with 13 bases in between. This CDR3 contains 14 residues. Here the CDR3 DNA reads TGCGCCAGCAGTGAACGGGACTTGGGATCACCCCTCCACTTT. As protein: CASSERDLGSPLHF.

CDR3 DNA: TGTGCCAGCAGCTTACGGGGAGGGGGGGGGAAAATCCAAGAGACCCAGTACTTC. It translates to CASSLRGGGGKIQETQYF. The genes are TRBV7-6 and TRBJ2-5, with D maybe TRBD2 (7 bases). V lost 2 bases and J lost 1, with 20 bases in between. Germline V gene data show CDR1 as SGHVS and CDR2 as FNYEAQ. The CDR3 is 18 amino acids.

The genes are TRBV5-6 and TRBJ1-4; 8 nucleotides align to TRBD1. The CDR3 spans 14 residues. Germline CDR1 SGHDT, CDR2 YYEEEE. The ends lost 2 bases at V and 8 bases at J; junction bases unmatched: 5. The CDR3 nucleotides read TGTGCCAGCAGCTTCCGACAGGGGAGCGAAAAACTGTTTTTT. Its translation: CASSFRQGSEKLFF. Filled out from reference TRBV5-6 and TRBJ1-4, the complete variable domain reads DAGVTQSPTHLIKTRGQQVTLRCSPKSGHDTVSWYQQALGQGPQFIFQYYEEEERQRGNFPDRFSGHQFPNYSSELNVNALLLGDSALYLCASSFRQGSEKLFFGSGTQLSVL.

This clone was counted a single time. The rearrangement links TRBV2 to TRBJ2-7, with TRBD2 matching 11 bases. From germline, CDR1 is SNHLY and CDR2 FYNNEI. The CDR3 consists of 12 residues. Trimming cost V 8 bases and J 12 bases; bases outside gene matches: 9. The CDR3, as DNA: TGTGCCAGCGGTAGCGGGAGGGCCTCTTCGTACTTC. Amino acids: CASGSGRASSYF.

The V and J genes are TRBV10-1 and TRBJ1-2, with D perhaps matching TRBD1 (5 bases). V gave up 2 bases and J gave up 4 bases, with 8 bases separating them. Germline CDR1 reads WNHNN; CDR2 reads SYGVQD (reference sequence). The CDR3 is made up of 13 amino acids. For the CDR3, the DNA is TGCGCCAGCAGTGAGGACAGCTTCTATGGCTACACCTTC. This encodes CASSEDSFYGYTF.

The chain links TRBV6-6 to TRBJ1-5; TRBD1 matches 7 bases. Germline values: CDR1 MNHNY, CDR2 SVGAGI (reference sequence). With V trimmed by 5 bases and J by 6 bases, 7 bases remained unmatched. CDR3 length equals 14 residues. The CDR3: CASSQQGQGQPQHF. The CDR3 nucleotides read TGTGCCAGCAGTCAACAGGGGCAGGGTCAGCCCCAGCATTTT.

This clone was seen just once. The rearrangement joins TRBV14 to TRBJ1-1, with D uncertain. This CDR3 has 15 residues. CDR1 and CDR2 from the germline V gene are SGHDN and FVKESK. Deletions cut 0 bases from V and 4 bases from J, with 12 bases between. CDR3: CASSQDGGLGTEAFF. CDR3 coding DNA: TGTGCCAGCAGCCAAGATGGAGGGCTTGGCACTGAAGCTTTCTTT.

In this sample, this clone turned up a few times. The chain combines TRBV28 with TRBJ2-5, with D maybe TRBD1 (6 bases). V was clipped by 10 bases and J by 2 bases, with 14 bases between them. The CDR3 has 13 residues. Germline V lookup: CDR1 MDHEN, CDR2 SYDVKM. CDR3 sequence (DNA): TGTGCCACGGGGAAAGGGGGACAAGAGACCCAGTACTTC. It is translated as CATGKGGQETQYF.

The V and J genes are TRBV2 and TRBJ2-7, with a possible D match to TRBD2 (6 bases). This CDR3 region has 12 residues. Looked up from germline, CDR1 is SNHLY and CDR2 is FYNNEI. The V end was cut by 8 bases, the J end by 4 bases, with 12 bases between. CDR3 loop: CASRDLQYEQYF. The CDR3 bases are TGTGCCAGCCGGGACTTACAATACGAGCAGTACTTC.

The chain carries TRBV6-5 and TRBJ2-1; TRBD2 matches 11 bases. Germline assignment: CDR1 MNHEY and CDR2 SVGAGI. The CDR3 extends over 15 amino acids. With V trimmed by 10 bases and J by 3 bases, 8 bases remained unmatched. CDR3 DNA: TGTGCCACCCAACCCGGGACTAGCGGCTACAATGAGCAGTTCTTC. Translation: CATQPGTSGYNEQFF.

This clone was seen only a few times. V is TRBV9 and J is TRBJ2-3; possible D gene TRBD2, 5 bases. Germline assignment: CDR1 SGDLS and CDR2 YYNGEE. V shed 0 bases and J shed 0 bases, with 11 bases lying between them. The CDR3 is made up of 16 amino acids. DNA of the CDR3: TGTGCCAGCAGCGTAGGCCCCGGGGAGAGCACAGATACGCAGTATTTT. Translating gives CASSVGPGESTDTQYF.

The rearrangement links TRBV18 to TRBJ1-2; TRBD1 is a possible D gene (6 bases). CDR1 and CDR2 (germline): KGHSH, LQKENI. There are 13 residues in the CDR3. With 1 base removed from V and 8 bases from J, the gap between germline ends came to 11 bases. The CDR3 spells CASSPHGGSGYTF. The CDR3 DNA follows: TGTGCCAGCTCACCACATGGGGGCAGCGGCTACACCTTC.

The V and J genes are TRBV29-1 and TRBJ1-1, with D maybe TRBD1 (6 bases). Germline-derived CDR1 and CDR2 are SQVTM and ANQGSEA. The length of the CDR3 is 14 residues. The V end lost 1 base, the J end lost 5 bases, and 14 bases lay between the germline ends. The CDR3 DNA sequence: TGCAGCGTTGAAGTTCAGGGGAGGGGGACTGAAGCTTTCTTT. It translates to CSVEVQGRGTEAFF. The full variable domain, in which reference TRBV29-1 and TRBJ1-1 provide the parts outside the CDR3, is SAVISQKPSRDICQRGTSLTIQCQVDSQVTMMFWYRQQPGQSLTLIATANQGSEATYESGFVIDKFPISRPNLTFSTLTVSNMSPEDSSIYLCSVEVQGRGTEAFFGQGTRLTVV.

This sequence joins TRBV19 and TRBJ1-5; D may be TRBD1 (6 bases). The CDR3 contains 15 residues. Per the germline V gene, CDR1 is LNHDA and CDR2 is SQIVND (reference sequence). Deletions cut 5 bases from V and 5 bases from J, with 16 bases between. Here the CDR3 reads CASSSTGTFDQPQHF. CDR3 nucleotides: TGTGCCAGTAGTTCGACCGGGACATTCGATCAGCCCCAGCATTTT.

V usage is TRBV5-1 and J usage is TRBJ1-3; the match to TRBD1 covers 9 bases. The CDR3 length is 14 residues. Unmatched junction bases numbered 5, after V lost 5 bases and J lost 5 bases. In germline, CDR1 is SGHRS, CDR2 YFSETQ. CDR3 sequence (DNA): TGCGCCAGCAGTTACGGGACAGGGCGAAACACCATATATTTT. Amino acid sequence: CASSYGTGRNTIYF. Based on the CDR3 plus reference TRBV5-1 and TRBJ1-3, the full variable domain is KAGVTQTPRYLIKTRGQQVTLSCSPISGHRSVSWYQQTPGQGLQFLFEYFSETQRNKGNFPGRFSGRQFSNSRSEMNVSTLELGDSALYLCASSYGTGRNTIYFGEGSWLTVV.

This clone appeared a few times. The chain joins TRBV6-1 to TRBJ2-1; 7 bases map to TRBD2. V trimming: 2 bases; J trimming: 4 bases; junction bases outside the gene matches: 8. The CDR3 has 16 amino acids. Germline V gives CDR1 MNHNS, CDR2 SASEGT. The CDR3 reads CASSEFGGGAYNEQFF. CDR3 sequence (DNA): TGTGCCAGCAGTGAATTTGGCGGGGGAGCATACAATGAGCAGTTCTTC.

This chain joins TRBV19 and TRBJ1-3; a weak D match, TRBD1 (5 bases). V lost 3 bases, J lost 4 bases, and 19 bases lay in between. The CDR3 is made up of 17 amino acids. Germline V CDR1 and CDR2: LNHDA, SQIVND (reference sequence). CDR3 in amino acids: CASSMEGPGPIGNTIYF. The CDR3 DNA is TGTGCCAGTAGTATGGAGGGCCCGGGACCCATCGGAAACACCATATATTTT.

The CDR3 loop is CASSDDRFSYNEQFF. Here the CDR3 DNA reads TGTGCCAGCAGTGACGACAGGTTCTCCTACAATGAGCAGTTCTTC. This rearrangement joins TRBV2 to TRBJ2-1, with D possibly matching TRBD1 (6 bases). There are 15 residues in the CDR3. Germline V gene lookup returns CDR1 SNHLY and CDR2 FYNNEI. Trimming stripped 3 bases from V and 0 bases from J, with 9 bases between.